These 15 T cell receptor beta chains came from one sample sequenced in a study of T cells in women clearing cervical HPV infection. TCRdb keeps only in-frame clones here, not all; method: immunoSEQ multiplex PCR. The listing contains more than 10,000 clones. The sequencing sample was made of blood buffy coat. These TCRs come from a woman aged 18 to 75 with a cervical HPV16 infection that either progressed to CIN3+ or cleared (not recorded which).

About this clone itself: The read terminates 3 residues before the CDR3 end, so the remaining end is supplied by the germline J gene. The rearrangement uses TRBV6-2 or TRBV6-3 and TRBJ2-7; the match to TRBD2 covers 9 bases. V lost 0 bases to trimming and J lost 4 bases; unmatched junction nucleotides: 7. Per germline, CDR1 MNHEY and CDR2 SVGEGT. The CDR3 is 16 residues long. The CDR3 bases that were read are TGTGCCAGCAGTTACTCAATAGCGGGGGCCGGGTACGAG. Translation: CASSYSIAGAGYE. In full, the CDR3 is CASSYSIAGAGYEQYF.

Concerning this clone: The sequenced fragment ends 3 residues before the CDR3 boundary, so the rest is inferred from the germline J gene. The chain joins TRBV5-1 to TRBJ2-2; TRBD1 aligns across 9 bases. The V and J ends lost 7 bases and 7 bases, in that order; junction bases with no gene match: 5. Per the germline V gene, CDR1 is SGHRS and CDR2 is YFSETQ. CDR3 length equals 13 residues. The covered CDR3 bases are TGCGCCAGCCGGACAGGGGAGGGCGGGGAG. As protein: CASRTGEGGE. The full CDR3 protein reads CASRTGEGGELFF.

Remarks on this clone: The CDR3 end lies 3 residues beyond the end of the read and is filled in from the germline J gene. The chain links TRBV7-6 to TRBJ1-2; 10 bases are a match to TRBD1. In germline, CDR1 is SGHVS, CDR2 FNYEAQ. CDR3 length: 16 amino acids. Incomplete CDR3 DNA: TGTGCCAGCAGCTTAGTGGTGGGGGACAGGGGTGGGGAC. As protein: CASSLVVGDRGGD. From start to end, the CDR3 is CASSLVVGDRGGDYTF.

Comments on this clone: The CDR3 end is not reached by the read, which stops 3 residues before it; the germline J gene fills it in. The V call is TRBV20-1, the J call TRBJ1-1, with 7 bases fitting TRBD1. The V gene end was trimmed by 5 bases and the J gene end by 1 base; junction bases not matched to a gene: 7. Germline V lookup: CDR1 DFQATT, CDR2 SNEGSKA (reference sequence). The CDR3 extends over 14 amino acids. CDR3: CSASKDRANTEAFF. The CDR3 bases that were read are TGCAGTGCTTCAAAAGACAGGGCGAACACTGAA.

As concerns this clone: The read finishes 3 residues shy of the CDR3 end, and the germline J gene is used to complete it. The J gene is TRBJ2-1, the V gene TRBV2; possibly TRBD2 for D (7 bases). V lost 4 bases, J lost 9 bases, and 16 bases lay in between. Germline V gene data show CDR1 as SNHLY and CDR2 as FYNNEI. The CDR3 is 14 residues long. Partial CDR3 DNA: TGTGCCAGCAGTGTCCTTCAAGGGGGGGGTGAG. It is translated as CASSVLQGGGE. From start to end, the CDR3 is CASSVLQGGGEQFF.

In the case of this clone: The CDR3 extends 3 residues past the end of the read, so its final part is completed from the germline J gene. V usage is TRBV6-2 or TRBV6-3 and J usage is TRBJ2-7; the D gene is possibly TRBD2 (7 bases). CDR1 MNHEY and CDR2 SVGEGT come from the germline V gene. This CDR3 region has 14 residues. Between the trimmed V and J ends, which lost 8 bases and 3 bases, there was a span of 17 bases. The CDR3 bases that were read are TGTGCCAGCTGTCCGGGGGGCCATATCTACGAG. This gives the protein CASCPGGHIYE. The entire CDR3 protein is CASCPGGHIYEQYF.

Details on this clone: The observed sequence ends 3 residues before the CDR3 terminus, with the missing tail filled in from the germline J gene. V and J are TRBV11-2 and TRBJ2-3; a weak D match, TRBD1 (6 bases). CDR1 is SGHAT, CDR2 FQNNGV, per germline. The CDR3 has 15 amino acids. Trimming cost V 1 base and J 0 bases, with 8 bases left between them. CDR3 amino acids: CASSLVGGSTDTQYF. The covered CDR3 bases are TGTGCCAGCAGCTTAGTAGGGGGAAGCACAGATACG.

Comment on this clone: The read gets to within 3 residues of the CDR3 end, and the germline J gene fills in the rest. The rearrangement joins TRBV5-1 to TRBJ1-1, with TRBD1 matching 7 bases. Germline V gives CDR1 SGHRS, CDR2 YFSETQ. This CDR3 is built from 15 residues. J was trimmed by 1 base and V by 1 base; bases with no gene match: 4. This CDR3 reads CASSLSGTANTEAFF. CDR3 DNA (partial): TGCGCCAGCAGCTTGTCCGGGACAGCGAACACTGAA.

For this clone: Read data end 3 residues before the CDR3 end; the end is taken from the germline J gene. The chain combines TRBV7-2 with TRBJ1-2; perhaps TRBD1 as D (5 bases). The CDR3 spans 15 residues. The V end lost 5 bases, the J end lost 2 bases, and 15 bases lay between the germline ends. Per the germline V gene, CDR1 is SGHTA and CDR2 is FQGNSA. The DNA read from the CDR3 is TGTGCCAGCAGCCTTTGGGGGGATATGAACTATGGC. This codes for CASSLWGDMNYG. The full CDR3 protein is CASSLWGDMNYGYTF.

Turning to this clone: The read ends 3 residues early relative to the CDR3; the germline J gene fills the gap. Other DNA sequences within the sample encode an identical CDR3. The chain links TRBV30 to TRBJ2-2, with D perhaps TRBD1 (6 bases). The CDR3 extends over 16 amino acids. Germline V lookup: CDR1 GTSNPN, CDR2 SVGIG (reference sequence). CDR3 loop: CAWDPGHSSYNSPLFF. The CDR3 DNA, read in part, is TGTGCCTGGGACCCGGGACACAGCTCCTATAATTCGCCG. The whole variable domain, filled in from reference TRBV30 and TRBJ2-2, reads SQTIHQWPATLVQPVGSPLSLECTVEGTSNPNLYWYRQAAGRGLQLLFYSVGIGQISSEVPQNLSASRPQDRQFILSSKKLLLSDSGFYLCAWDPGHSSYNSPLFFGEGSRLTVL.

As concerns this clone: Read data end 3 residues before the CDR3 end; the end is taken from the germline J gene. This chain joins TRBV6-2 or TRBV6-3 and TRBJ2-1; 8 bases align to TRBD2. Trimming at V came to 6 bases and at J to 8 bases, leaving 9 bases not matched to a gene. This CDR3 has 14 amino acids. Germline assignment: CDR1 MNHEY and CDR2 SVGEGT. This CDR3 is CASRKSGGQHEQFF. The sequenced CDR3 bases are TGTGCCAGCAGAAAAAGCGGGGGCCAGCATGAG.

With respect to this clone: The read finishes 3 residues shy of the CDR3 end, and the germline J gene is used to complete it. The chain recombines TRBV7-2 with TRBJ1-5, with a weak D call TRBD1 (5 bases). Trimming took off 4 bases at V and 8 bases at J, with 12 bases between the two ends. The CDR3 is 13 residues long. The V gene's germline CDR1 is SGHTA and CDR2 FQGNSA. Incomplete CDR3 DNA: TGTGCCAGCAGCTGGGGCCTGAGAGAGCCC. The encoded protein is CASSWGLREP. The entire CDR3 reads CASSWGLREPQHF. The complete variable domain, with remaining parts taken from reference TRBV7-2 and TRBJ1-5, reads GAGVSQSPSNKVTEKGKDVELRCDPISGHTALYWYRQSLGQGLEFLIYFQGNSAPDKSGLPSDRFSAERTGGSVSTLTIQRTQQEDSAVYLCASSWGLREPQHFGDGTRLSIL.

As concerns this clone: The read finishes 3 residues shy of the CDR3 end, and the germline J gene is used to complete it. The chain recombines TRBV29-1 with TRBJ2-3; D may be TRBD2 (7 bases). CDR1 and CDR2 from the germline V gene are SQVTM and ANQGSEA. This CDR3 has 12 residues. The chain's CDR3 is CSVERGQETQYF. Partial CDR3 DNA: TGCAGCGTCGAGCGGGGACAAGAGACG.

On this clone itself: The read falls 3 residues short of the CDR3 end, and the missing part is taken from the germline J gene. The V call is TRBV2, the J call TRBJ2-5, with TRBD2 matching over 8 bases. Per the germline V gene, CDR1 is SNHLY and CDR2 is FYNNEI. V lost 6 bases, J lost 5 bases, and 5 bases stayed unmatched. The CDR3 covers 13 residues. CDR3 bases read: TGTGCCAGCAGGGGAGCGGGGGACGAGACC. It codes for CASRGAGDET. The entire CDR3 sequence reads CASRGAGDETQYF. Looking up the rest from reference TRBV2 and TRBJ2-5 gives the full variable domain: EPEVTQTPSHQVTQMGQEVILRCVPISNHLYFYWYRQILGQKVEFLVSFYNNEISEKSEIFDDQFSVERPDGSNFTLKIRSTKLEDSAMYFCASRGAGDETQYFGPGTRLLVL.

This clone registers medium-sized by frequency. The read terminates 3 residues before the CDR3 end, so the remaining end is supplied by the germline J gene. V and J are TRBV7-3 and TRBJ2-3; 9 bases match TRBD2. CDR1 and CDR2 (germline): SGHTA, FQGTGA. CDR3 length: 16 residues. V shed 5 bases, J shed 1 base, and the junction held 7 bases outside the gene matches. The CDR3 loop reads CASSLAGMSGTDTQYF. Partial CDR3 DNA: TGTGCCAGCAGCCTAGCGGGGATGAGCGGCACAGATACG.